Only a few counts were recorded for the clone carrying this T cell receptor (beta chain). Antigen specificity is unknown. The CDR3 covers 14 residues. Trimming cost V 5 bases and J 5 bases; bases outside gene matches: 3. Germline V lookup: CDR1 SGHAT, CDR2 FQNNGV. The source of the sample is a study of PD-1 blockade in classical Hodgkin lymphoma. Study-wide points: The CD4+ diversity rise by C4D1 was clearest in complete responders.

Time point specified: cycle 4 day 1 (C4D1), after less than seven weeks of nivolumab. Relapse was seen in all patients after autologous stem cell transplantation, and brentuximab vedotin exposure was variable. The authors enriched CD8+ T cells from thawed PBMCs via magnetic negative selection. Each best response was a complete response, a partial response or progressive disease. The table came from immunoSEQ multiplex PCR; TCRdb's copy has only in-frame clones and leaves some out. The table has under 9,000 clones, 80% to 85% seen once. This sample comprised CD8+ T cells from blood, obtained before the fourth cycle of nivolumab. The TCR sequence derives from a human donor with classical Hodgkin lymphoma. The J gene is TRBJ2-2, the V gene TRBV11-2, with 9 bases fitting TRBD1. This CDR3 reads CASSHDRGTGELFF. In DNA, the CDR3 is TGTGCCAGCAGCCACGACAGGGGGACCGGGGAGCTGTTTTTT.